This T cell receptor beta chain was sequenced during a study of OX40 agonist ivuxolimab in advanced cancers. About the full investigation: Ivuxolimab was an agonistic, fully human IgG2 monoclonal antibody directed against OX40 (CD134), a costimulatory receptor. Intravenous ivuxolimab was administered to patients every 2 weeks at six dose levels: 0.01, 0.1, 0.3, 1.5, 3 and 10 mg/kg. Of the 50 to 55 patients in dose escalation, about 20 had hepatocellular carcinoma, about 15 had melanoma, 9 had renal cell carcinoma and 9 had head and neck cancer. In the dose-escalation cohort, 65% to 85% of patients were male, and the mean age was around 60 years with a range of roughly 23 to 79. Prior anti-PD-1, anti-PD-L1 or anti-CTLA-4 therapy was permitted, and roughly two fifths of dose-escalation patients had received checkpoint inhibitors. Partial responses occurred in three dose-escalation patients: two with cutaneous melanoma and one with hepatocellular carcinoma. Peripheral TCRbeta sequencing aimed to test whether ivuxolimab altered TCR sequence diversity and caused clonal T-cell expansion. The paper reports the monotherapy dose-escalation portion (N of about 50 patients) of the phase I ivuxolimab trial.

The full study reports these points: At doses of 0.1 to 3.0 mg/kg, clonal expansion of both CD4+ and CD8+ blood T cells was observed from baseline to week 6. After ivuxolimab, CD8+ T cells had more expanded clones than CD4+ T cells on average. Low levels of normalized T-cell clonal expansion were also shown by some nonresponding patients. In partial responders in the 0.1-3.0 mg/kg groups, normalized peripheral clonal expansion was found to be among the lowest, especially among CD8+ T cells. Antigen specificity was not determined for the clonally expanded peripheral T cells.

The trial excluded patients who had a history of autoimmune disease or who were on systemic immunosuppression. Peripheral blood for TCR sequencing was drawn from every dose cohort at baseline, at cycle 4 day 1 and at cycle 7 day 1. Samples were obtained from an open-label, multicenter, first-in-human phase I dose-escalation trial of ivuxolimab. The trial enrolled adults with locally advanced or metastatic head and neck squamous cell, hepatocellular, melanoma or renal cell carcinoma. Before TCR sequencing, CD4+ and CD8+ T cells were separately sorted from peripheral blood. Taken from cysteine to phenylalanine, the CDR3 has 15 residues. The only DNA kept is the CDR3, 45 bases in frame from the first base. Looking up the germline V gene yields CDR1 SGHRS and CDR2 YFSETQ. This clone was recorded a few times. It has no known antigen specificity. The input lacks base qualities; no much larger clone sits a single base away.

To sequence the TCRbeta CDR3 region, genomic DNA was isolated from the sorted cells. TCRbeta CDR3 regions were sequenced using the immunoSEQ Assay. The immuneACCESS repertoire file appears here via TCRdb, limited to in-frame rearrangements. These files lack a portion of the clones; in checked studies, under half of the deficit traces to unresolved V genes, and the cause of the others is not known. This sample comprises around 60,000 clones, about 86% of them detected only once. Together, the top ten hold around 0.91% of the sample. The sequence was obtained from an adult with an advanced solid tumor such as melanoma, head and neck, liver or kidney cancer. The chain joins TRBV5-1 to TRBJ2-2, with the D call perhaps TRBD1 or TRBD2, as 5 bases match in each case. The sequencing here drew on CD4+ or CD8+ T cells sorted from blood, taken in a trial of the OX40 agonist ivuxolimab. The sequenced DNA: TGCGCAGACAGCACGGGGAGCTCGAACACCGGGGAGCTGTTTTTT. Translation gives CADSTGSSNTGELFF.